The clone carrying this T cell receptor beta chain was observed a few times. The data are from a study of early T cells in non-severe SARS-CoV-2 infection. Attachment of unique molecular identifiers was made to individual cDNA molecules. TCRdb redid the calling of the 5' RACE reads with MiXCR, one entry per CDR3 protein. The sample includes tens of thousands of distinct CDR3 sequences, under 15% of them seen just once. Germline V gene lookup returns CDR1 SGHTA and CDR2 FQGNSA. The germline V and J ends were trimmed by 8 bases and 3 bases, with 11 bases remaining between them. The CDR3 is 13 residues long.

The gene calls are TRBV7-2 and TRBJ2-1; D ambiguous. The sequenced material came from whole blood. The sequence came from an adult who was a healthcare worker with PCR-confirmed SARS-CoV-2 infection or an uninfected control (not recorded which). Here the CDR3 reads CASRGGNYNEQFF. The CDR3 bases are TGTGCCAGCCGCGGTGGGAACTACAATGAGCAGTTCTTC.